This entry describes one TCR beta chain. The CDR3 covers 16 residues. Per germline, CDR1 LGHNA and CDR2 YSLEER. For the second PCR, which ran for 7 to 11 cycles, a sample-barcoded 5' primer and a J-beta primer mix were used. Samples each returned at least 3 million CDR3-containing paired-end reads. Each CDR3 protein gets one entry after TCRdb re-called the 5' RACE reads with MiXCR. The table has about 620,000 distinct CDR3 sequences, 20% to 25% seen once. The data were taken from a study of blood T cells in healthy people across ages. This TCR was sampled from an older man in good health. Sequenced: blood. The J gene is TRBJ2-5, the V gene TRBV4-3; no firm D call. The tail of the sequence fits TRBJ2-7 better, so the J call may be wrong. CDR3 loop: CASSQESGEPGYEQYF. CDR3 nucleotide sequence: TGCGCCAGCAGCCAAGAATCTGGGGAACCGGGCTACGAGCAGTACTTC.